This T cell receptor (beta chain) stems from a study of blood T cell repertoires in COVID-19. Turning to the study itself: Acute-phase and convalescent COVID-19 samples originated in the United States, Italy and Spain. Sources were T cells, B-cell-depleted T cells, or PBMCs; the material itself was cDNA or gDNA.

Germline CDR1 reads SGHDT; CDR2 reads YYEEEE. V dropped 3 bases and J dropped 5; count of bases not matched to a gene: 1. This CDR3 spans 13 amino acids. How the authors handled the data: Reference gene primer amplification gave nucleated cell count estimates. Assay: immunoSEQ multiplex PCR; the TCRdb copy retains only in-frame clones and omits some. D and trimming were read from the DNA, whereas the V and J calls and clone size are those reported in that table. The data hold about 120,000 clones, with under 95% observed a single time. This clone was counted a few times. This sequence joins TRBV5-6 and TRBJ2-2, with 7 bases matching TRBD1. Sequencing was performed on peripheral blood. The clonotype was recovered from a man aged 50 or older with active COVID-19. CDR3 sequence reads: CASSWTGTGELFF. The CDR3, as DNA: TGTGCCAGCAGCTGGACAGGAACCGGGGAGCTGTTTTTT.